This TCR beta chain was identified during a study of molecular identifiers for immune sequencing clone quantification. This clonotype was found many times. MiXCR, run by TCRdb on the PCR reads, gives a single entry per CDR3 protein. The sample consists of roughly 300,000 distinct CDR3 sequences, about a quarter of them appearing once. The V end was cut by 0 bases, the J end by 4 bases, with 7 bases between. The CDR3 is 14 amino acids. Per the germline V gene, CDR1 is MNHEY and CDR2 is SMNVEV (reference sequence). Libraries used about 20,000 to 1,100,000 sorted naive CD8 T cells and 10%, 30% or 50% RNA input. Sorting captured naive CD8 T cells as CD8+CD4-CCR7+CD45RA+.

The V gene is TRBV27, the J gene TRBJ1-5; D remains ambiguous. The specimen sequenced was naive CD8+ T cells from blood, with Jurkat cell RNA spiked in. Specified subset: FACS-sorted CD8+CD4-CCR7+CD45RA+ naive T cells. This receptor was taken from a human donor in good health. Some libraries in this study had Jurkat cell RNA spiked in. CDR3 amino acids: CASSLSGFNQPQHF. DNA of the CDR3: TGTGCCAGCAGTTTATCGGGGTTTAATCAGCCCCAGCATTTT.